Listed here are 4 T cell receptor beta chains from one sample, sequenced in a study of blood T cell repertoires in COVID-19. Sequencing was performed with immunoSEQ multiplex PCR; in TCRdb, only in-frame clones are kept and a portion is missing. Among fewer than 100,000 clones listed, around 87% were seen once. The sample was peripheral blood. Every receptor here comes from a human donor with acute or convalescent COVID-19. The donor label of this sample is uncertain.

The chain recombines TRBV18 with TRBJ2-2; D gene uncertain. The CDR3 is made up of 13 amino acids. Trimming shortened V by 3 bases and J by 5 bases, and 7 bases separated the two germline ends. Germline V lookup: CDR1 KGHSH, CDR2 LQKENI. The CDR3 here is CASSPTWTGELFF. The CDR3, as DNA: TGTGCCAGCTCACCCACTTGGACCGGGGAGCTGTTTTTT.

The chain joins TRBV3-1 (or the pseudogene TRBV3-2) to TRBJ1-1; TRBD1 aligns across 9 bases. CDR3 length: 14 residues. V lost 4 bases and J lost 5; bases outside the gene matches: 5. Germline V CDR1 and CDR2: LGHDT, YNNKEL (reference sequence). CDR3 sequence: CASSPNRGRTEAFF. The CDR3 region has the DNA TGTGCCAGCAGCCCCAACAGGGGGCGAACTGAAGCTTTCTTT.

V is TRBV7-6 and J is TRBJ2-5; TRBD1 agrees at 10 bases. This CDR3 comprises 12 residues. CDR1 and CDR2 (germline): SGHVS, FNYEAQ. The V gene end was trimmed by 4 bases and the J gene end by 12 bases; junction bases not matched to a gene: 5. The CDR3: CASSSTGGAEYF. The CDR3 region has the DNA TGTGCCAGCAGCTCGACAGGGGGCGCCGAGTACTTC.

The chain combines TRBV29-1 with TRBJ2-5; 9 bases fit TRBD2. J was trimmed by 5 bases and V by 3 bases; bases with no gene match: 7. This CDR3 is built from 14 residues. CDR1 SQVTM and CDR2 ANQGSEA come from the germline V gene. The DNA for the CDR3 is TGCAGCGTTGATGGCGCGGGGGGGCAGGAGACCCAGTACTTC. As protein: CSVDGAGGQETQYF.